The sequence of this T cell receptor (beta chain) was determined in a study of T-cell reconstitution after alpha-beta-depleted transplantation in children. This CDR3 is 16 amino acids long. V shed 3 bases, J shed 5 bases, and the junction held 6 bases outside the gene matches. Germline loops: CDR1 ENHRY, CDR2 SYGVKD. This clonotype turned up a few times. The antigen remains undetermined. Unique molecular identifiers were used to barcode this TCRbeta library. TCRdb re-derived calls from the PCR reads in MiXCR, one entry per CDR3 protein. The repertoire has about 980,000 distinct CDR3 sequences, under 30% of them found once; the top ten carry roughly 30%. Study results and caveats: Surviving recipient T cells and thymic progenitors produced the high day-60 TCRbeta diversity seen in some patients. At around two months after transplant, the alpha-beta T cells were reportedly derived from several hundred expanded clones that came from non-depleted graft cells. T-cell counts and diversity at one year post-transplant came mainly from newly produced T cells.

The origin of this receptor is a boy under two years old who had a stem cell transplant for SCID, so the T cells may come from the graft donor. The V call is TRBV10-3, the J call TRBJ2-1, with 11 bases aligning to TRBD2. Specimen: PBMCs, mostly from graft donor cells, collected 360 days after TCRalphabeta/CD19-depleted stem cell transplant. CDR3 protein: CAISERKTSGDNEQFF. CDR3 coding DNA: TGTGCCATCAGTGAACGGAAGACTAGCGGGGACAATGAGCAGTTCTTC.